This TCR beta chain was retrieved from a study of somatic mutations in cytotoxic T cells in rheumatoid arthritis. Only one count was recorded for this clone. Its antigen is currently unknown. The CDR3 spans 15 residues. V lost 7 bases to trimming and J lost 5 bases, with 19 bases between them. Germline-derived CDR1 and CDR2 are SNHLY and FYNNEI. Buffy coats from blood donors, median age roughly 57 years (range about 20-80), roughly 58% female, served as healthy controls. The study pulled out CD4+ and CD8+ cells with positive magnetic bead selection and then checked their purity by flow cytometry. The study, taken as a whole, reports: Rising age went with increasing CD8+ clonality in rheumatoid arthritis patients; healthy controls showed no such increase. Age-matched healthy controls and rheumatoid arthritis patients had CD8+ T-cell clonality that did not differ significantly.

Repertoires were generated with immunoSEQ multiplex PCR, while TCRdb's copy carries only in-frame clones and drops some. The sample has more than 15,000 clones; 73% are singletons. This receptor was taken from a woman aged 55-70 years in good health. Material: CD8+ T cells sorted from blood. The chain couples TRBV2 to TRBJ2-3; D may be TRBD1 or TRBD2 (8 bases each). CDR3 DNA: TGTGCCAGCACCAGGGGGCGGGGGGCCGGAGATACGCAGTATTTT. This translates into CASTRGRGAGDTQYF. The full variable domain, in which reference TRBV2 and TRBJ2-3 provide the parts outside the CDR3, is EPEVTQTPSHQVTQMGQEVILRCVPISNHLYFYWYRQILGQKVEFLVSFYNNEISEKSEIFDDQFSVERPDGSNFTLKIRSTKLEDSAMYFCASTRGRGAGDTQYFGPGTRLTVL.